One sample yielded the 15 T cell receptor beta chains listed below, sequenced in a study of T cell responses to AZD1222 COVID-19 vaccine. Sequenced by immunoSEQ multiplex PCR; TCRdb stores in-frame clones only, minus some. The sample carries 120,000 or so clones, 70% to 90% recorded once. The sample was peripheral blood, taken on day 0 of AZD1222 vaccination. The receptor set was obtained from an adult in good health.

This chain uses TRBV11-3 with TRBJ2-7; 9 nucleotides agree with TRBD2. Unmatched junction bases numbered 6, after V lost 4 bases and J lost 5 bases. This CDR3 is built from 14 residues. The germline V gene encodes CDR1 SGHNT and CDR2 YENEEA. The CDR3 loop reads CASSSGTSSNEQYF. DNA of the CDR3: TGTGCCAGCAGCTCCGGGACTAGCTCAAACGAGCAGTACTTC.

J is TRBJ2-7 and V is TRBV2; the match to TRBD1 covers 7 bases. The germline V gene encodes CDR1 SNHLY and CDR2 FYNNEI. The CDR3 loop spans 16 amino acids. Trimming cost V 1 base and J 3 bases; bases outside gene matches: 9. The CDR3 DNA reads as TGTGCCAGCAGTGAAGTCCTGCCGGACAGGCTCTACGAGCAGTACTTC. It translates to CASSEVLPDRLYEQYF.

This clone was seen more than once but under ten times. This rearrangement joins TRBV29-1 to TRBJ2-7; no clear D. Trimming left V 2 bases short and J 4 bases short, with 12 bases between. The CDR3 contains 13 residues. CDR1 and CDR2 from the germline V gene are SQVTM and ANQGSEA. CDR3 sequence reads: CSVELGSRYEQYF. In DNA form, the CDR3 reads TGCAGCGTTGAACTGGGATCACGGTACGAGCAGTACTTC.

The genes are TRBV24-1 and TRBJ2-1, with 8 bases that match TRBD1. V shed 5 bases and J 3 bases; nucleotides not matched to a gene: 2. CDR3 length equals 14 residues. Looked up from germline, CDR1 is KGHDR and CDR2 is SFDVKD. In DNA, the CDR3 is TGTGCCACCAGTGGCAGGGGGCTCTACAATGAGCAGTTCTTC. It encodes CATSGRGLYNEQFF.

CDR3 sequence (DNA): TGTGCCAGCAGCTTAGACGCACAGGGGATGAACACTGAAGCTTTCTTT. This sequence encodes CASSLDAQGMNTEAFF. The chain has TRBV11-3 and TRBJ1-1; 7 nucleotides line up with TRBD1. The CDR3 extends over 16 amino acids. The junction had 4 bases not matched to a gene; V was cut back by 0 bases and J by 0 bases. Germline lookup yields CDR1 SGHNT and CDR2 YENEEA.

This clone turned up a few times. This chain connects TRBV29-1 to TRBJ1-5, with TRBD1 matching 7 bases. Germline lookup yields CDR1 SQVTM and CDR2 ANQGSEA. This CDR3 has 12 amino acids. V trimming: 7 bases; J trimming: 5 bases; junction bases outside the gene matches: 5. The CDR3 loop reads CSARTGYQPQHF. CDR3 bases: TGCAGCGCAAGGACAGGATATCAGCCCCAGCATTTT.

This clone was detected once. This chain joins TRBV10-3 and TRBJ2-6; no firm D call. The germline CDR1 and CDR2 sequences are ENHRY and SYGVKD. V was trimmed by 8 bases and J by 0 bases, leaving 8 bases between them. The CDR3 runs to 14 residues. The CDR3 sequence is CAISTSSGANVLTF. The CDR3 DNA reads as TGTGCCATCTCAACTTCCTCTGGGGCCAACGTCCTGACTTTC.

The chain uses TRBV6-1 and TRBJ1-1; no clear D gene. Trimming shortened V by 1 base and J by 1 base, and 7 bases separated the two germline ends. The CDR3 sequence is 14 residues long. CDR1 MNHNS and CDR2 SASEGT come from the germline V gene. Here the CDR3 reads CASSEGAANTEAFF. The DNA of the CDR3 is TGTGCCAGCAGTGAAGGGGCAGCGAACACTGAAGCTTTCTTT.

This chain links TRBV14 with TRBJ1-5; D gene uncertain. This CDR3 has 13 residues. The V gene's germline CDR1 is SGHDN and CDR2 FVKESK. Trimming pared 0 bases from V and 5 bases from J, leaving 5 bases between. CDR3 sequence (DNA): TGTGCCAGCAGCCAAGATCTTGATCAGCCCCAGCATTTT. This gives the protein CASSQDLDQPQHF.

The J gene is TRBJ1-5, the V gene TRBV2, with 10 bases aligning to TRBD1. The CDR3 has 14 amino acids. After removal of 4 bases from V and 7 bases from J, the junction contained 4 bases not matched to a gene. CDR1 SNHLY and CDR2 FYNNEI come from the germline V gene. The CDR3 loop reads CASSGQGARQPQHF. CDR3 coding DNA: TGTGCCAGCAGTGGACAGGGGGCAAGGCAGCCCCAGCATTTT.

The chain couples TRBV4-2 to TRBJ1-1; D ambiguous. Germline V lookup: CDR1 LGHNA, CDR2 YNFKEQ. V was trimmed by 3 bases and J by 0 bases, leaving 11 bases between them. The CDR3 is made up of 15 amino acids. The CDR3 DNA follows: TGTGCCAGCAGCCACCATGACGGCATGAACACTGAAGCTTTCTTT. This sequence encodes CASSHHDGMNTEAFF.

The J gene is TRBJ2-2, the V gene TRBV28; no definite D call. CDR1 is MDHEN, CDR2 SYDVKM, per germline. Trimming shortened V by 8 bases and J by 5 bases, and 9 bases separated the two germline ends. This CDR3 is 12 amino acids long. The CDR3 DNA reads TGTGCCAGCTTGTCGGGTACCGGGGAGCTGTTTTTT. Encoded protein: CASLSGTGELFF.

This chain links TRBV19 with TRBJ1-2; D is unresolved. The V end lost 3 bases, the J end lost 0 bases, and 14 bases lay between the germline ends. Germline CDR1 and CDR2: LNHDA and SQIVND (reference sequence). The CDR3 is made up of 16 amino acids. The CDR3 DNA reads TGTGCCAGTAGTATGGCCGGAACCCGTGCTAACTATGGCTACACCTTC. This gives the protein CASSMAGTRANYGYTF.

This clone showed up just once. The gene calls are TRBV5-1 and TRBJ2-2, with 9 positions matching TRBD2. The CDR3 is 15 amino acids. Germline V lookup: CDR1 SGHRS, CDR2 YFSETQ. With V trimmed by 0 bases and J by 3 bases, 0 bases remained unmatched. The CDR3 protein is CASSLGLADTGELFF. The CDR3 nucleotides read TGCGCCAGCAGCTTGGGACTAGCGGACACCGGGGAGCTGTTTTTT.

The V call is TRBV5-1, the J call TRBJ1-2, with D perhaps matching TRBD1 (6 bases). Germline V gives CDR1 SGHRS, CDR2 YFSETQ. V lost 2 bases and J lost 6, with 14 bases in between. There are 14 residues in the CDR3. CDR3 in amino acids: CASSFNRATDGYTF. The CDR3 bases are TGCGCCAGCAGCTTTAACAGGGCAACGGATGGCTACACCTTC.